This T cell receptor (beta chain) comes out of a study of T cells in Graves' hyperthyroidism and ophthalmopathy. There were TCR beta CDR3 regions amplified from RNA transcripts. RT-PCR in the first round (using the HTBI primer set) targeted the TCR CDR3. TCRdb re-called the multiplex PCR reads with MiXCR, one entry per CDR3 protein. The sample has more than 500,000 distinct CDR3 sequences, about 16% seen once; the top ten hold less than 30%. The source is a woman aged 25 to 39 with Graves' ophthalmopathy. The sample consisted of blood.

The CDR3 loop is CSARDFPSDTQYF. CDR3 in DNA: TGCAGTGCTAGAGATTTCCCTTCAGATACGCAGTATTTT. The V gene is TRBV20-1, the J gene TRBJ2-3; no firm D call. The germline gives CDR1 DFQATT, CDR2 SNEGSKA (reference sequence). The CDR3 extends over 13 amino acids. The V gene lost 0 bases and the J gene lost 4 bases, with 8 bases spanning the gap.